The T cell receptor (beta chain) under discussion was sequenced for a study of shared clonotypes between healthy human individuals. On the study more broadly: CD4 naive cells filled three plates per donor, CD4 memory three, CD8 naive two and CD8 memory one.

Overall study results and limits: Generally, naive subsets (rather than memory subsets) showed larger estimated richness. The generation probabilities recorded for non-shared clonotypes fell below those of clonotypes shared by all four donors.

The protocol was immunoSEQ multiplex PCR, while the TCRdb copy is restricted to in-frame clones and leaves out a portion. Of over 400,000 clones listed, 90% to 97% are singletons. Trimming cost V 3 bases and J 0 bases; bases outside gene matches: 0. In germline, CDR1 is MGHRA, CDR2 YSYEKL. CDR3 length: 14 amino acids. Regarding this clone: What it binds is not known.

Sequencing input: naive CD4+ T cells sorted from blood. Subset here: CD45RA+ positively selected. This TCR was sampled from a woman aged 25 to 39 in good health. V is TRBV4-1 and J is TRBJ2-7; 9 nucleotides match TRBD1. The DNA of the CDR3 is TGCGCCAGCAGCCAGGGACAGGGCTCCTACGAGCAGTACTTC. Encoded protein: CASSQGQGSYEQYF.